The T cell receptor beta chain described here comes from a study of CD8+ T cells in alopecia areata listed by TCRdb under 2018. As for the study more broadly: The treated patients, all with moderate-to-severe alopecia areata, were enrolled in an open-label pilot trial of oral tofacitinib given at 5 to 10 mg twice daily. Tofacitinib was given for 6 to 18 months, followed by 6 months of follow-up off drug to assess delayed response and recurrence. The study used high-throughput TCRbeta sequencing to examine T cell clonal expansion in alopecia areata, in both the C3H/HeJ mouse model and human patients. In humans, TCRbeta sequencing was performed on scalp tissue and on sorted CD4+ and CD8+ peripheral blood T cells from healthy controls and from patients with patchy or totalis/universalis alopecia areata. Tofacitinib-treated patients had biopsies at baseline and at 4 and 24 weeks of treatment, with a later scalp biopsy in several patients. Scalp clonality was compared across normal scalp (n=4), patchy alopecia areata scalp (n=8), and alopecia totalis/universalis scalp (n=8). The RNA source kit depended on sample type: the PAXgene miRNA kit for fixed scalp, the miRNeasy kit for PBMCs, and the RNeasy kit for mouse skin. immunoSEQ multiplex PCR using 35 Vbeta forward primers and 13 Jbeta reverse primers was used to amplify TCRbeta CDR3 regions.

Results and caveats for the whole study, not just this receptor: TCR sequences shared between patients were less clear than in mice, possibly partly because of HLA diversity in the patient population. Lesional scalp, especially in alopecia totalis/universalis, showed higher clonality and more expanded CD8+ clones than normal scalp, suggesting antigenic drive. Unlike mouse skin, where gammadelta T cells dominate, normal human skin contains resident alphabeta T cells that get sequenced too, which complicates analysis of the scalp TCR repertoire.

On this clone itself: What antigen it recognizes has not been identified. Base-call qualities are not available, and no considerably larger clone is one nucleotide away.

Explained via the paper, the time point label denotes: baseline before oral tofacitinib. Lesional scalp punch biopsies and peripheral blood were obtained from alopecia areata patients. PBMCs were isolated by density centrifugation and stained for CD3, CD4 and CD8, after which CD4+ and CD8+ T cells were sorted on a FACSAria. Library preparation was by the immunoSEQ multiplex PCR assay. RNA was extracted from all samples and reverse transcribed into cDNA, which served as template for TCR sequencing. First-strand cDNA was synthesized with SuperScript III using a 2:1 mix of oligo-dT and random hexamers. A synthetic immune receptor repertoire was used to measure amplification bias, and any remaining bias was corrected computationally. The authors processed their data as follows. Raw reads were preprocessed for error removal, and CDR3 was defined according to IMGT conventions as running from the conserved cysteine to phenylalanine. Clonality was computed as 1 minus the Shannon entropy, with the entropy normalized by log2 of the number of productive unique TCRs. Whether scalp clones were CD4 or CD8 was inferred by matching scalp TCRbeta sequences against CD4 and CD8 repertoires sorted from blood. Entries here come from immuneACCESS through TCRdb and include only in-frame sequences with V and J called. Some clones fail to appear in such tables; in the studies checked, an unresolved V gene covers under half of the shortfall, and the cause of the remainder is unknown. V and J calls and clone size come straight from that table; D and trimming were deduced from the DNA. Present in this sample are some 150,000 clones, around 55% of which were seen just once. Jointly, the top ten make up 15% to 20% of the sample.

Material: CD8+ T cells sorted from blood, obtained at week 0. This clonotype was obtained from a human donor with alopecia areata.

The CDR3 region: CSVEDRGDGYTF. The nucleotide sequence reads as follows: TGCAGCGTTGAGGACAGGGGAGATGGCTACACCTTC. In this chain, TRBV29-1 is recombined with TRBJ1-2, and TRBD1 matches 9 of the central bases. Based on the germline V gene, the CDR1 and CDR2 sequences are SQVTM and ANQGSEA. Its CDR3 holds 12 amino acids, cysteine through phenylalanine. The entry retains the CDR3 DNA only, 36 bases that are in frame from base 1. V ends up 3 bases short and J 6 bases short, with an unmatched junction base count of 2.